Sequencing of this T cell receptor (beta chain) was carried out in a study of immune evolution from preneoplasia to lung adenocarcinoma. Broader study findings: Highest clonality occurred in KRAS-mutant, not EGFR-mutant or double wild-type, nodules.

V lost 5 bases to trimming and J lost 7 bases; unmatched junction nucleotides: 8. CDR1 is GTSNPN, CDR2 SVGIG, per germline (reference sequence). This CDR3 is built from 14 residues. Each case's diagnosis was confirmed by two pathologists on H&E. The repertoire was sequenced with immunoSEQ multiplex PCR; TCRdb's copy has only in-frame clones and lacks some. The table records under 4,000 clones, roughly four fifths of them present only once. This clone was recorded only once. Its antigen is not identified. This rearrangement joins TRBV30 to TRBJ1-6; 7 bases map to TRBD1. This TCR came from a person aged 55-80 years with lung adenocarcinoma. Material: FFPE minimally invasive lung adenocarcinoma tissue. CDR3 bases: TGTGCCTGGGCACCCCGACAGGGAAATTCACCCCTCCACTTT. The encoded protein is CAWAPRQGNSPLHF.